This TCR beta chain was sequenced in a study of OX40 agonist ivuxolimab in advanced cancers. For the study at large: With a range of roughly 23 to 90, age averaged approximately 54 years, and 70% to 85% were male. Broader study findings: The average count of expanded clones was higher among CD8+ T cells than among CD4+. Partial responders treated at 0.1-3.0 mg/kg exhibited clonal expansion among the lowest measured.

Worth noting for this clone: Its antigen is as yet unknown.

Blood specimens came from baseline, cycle 4 day 1, and cycle 7 day 1. Per the germline V gene, CDR1 is KGHSH and CDR2 is LQKENI. The germline V and J ends were trimmed by 3 bases and 2 bases, with 10 bases remaining between them. The CDR3 is made up of 14 amino acids. Produced via immunoSEQ multiplex PCR; TCRdb's table is partial and in-frame only. The repertoire holds about 82,000 clones, with roughly 84% as singletons. The sample in question was CD4+ or CD8+ T cells sorted from blood, obtained in a trial of the OX40 agonist ivuxolimab. The source is an adult with an advanced solid tumor such as melanoma, head and neck, liver or kidney cancer. This chain links TRBV18 with TRBJ1-2, with D uncertain. CDR3 protein: CASSPAVVNYGYTF. As DNA, the CDR3 is TGTGCCAGCTCACCCGCAGTCGTAAACTATGGCTACACCTTC.